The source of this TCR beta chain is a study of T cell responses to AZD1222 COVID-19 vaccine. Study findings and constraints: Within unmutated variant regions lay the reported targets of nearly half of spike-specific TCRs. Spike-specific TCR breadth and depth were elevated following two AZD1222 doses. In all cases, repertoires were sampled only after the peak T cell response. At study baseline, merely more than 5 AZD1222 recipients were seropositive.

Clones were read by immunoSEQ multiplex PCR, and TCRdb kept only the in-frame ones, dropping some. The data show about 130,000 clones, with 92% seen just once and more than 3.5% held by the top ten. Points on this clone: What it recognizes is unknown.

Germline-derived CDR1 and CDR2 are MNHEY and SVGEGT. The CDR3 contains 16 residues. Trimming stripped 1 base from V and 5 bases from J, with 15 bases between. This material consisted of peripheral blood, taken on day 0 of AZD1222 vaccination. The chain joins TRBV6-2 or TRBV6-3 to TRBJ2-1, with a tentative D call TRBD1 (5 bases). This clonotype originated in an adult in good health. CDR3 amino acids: CASSYFRTQGHNEQFF. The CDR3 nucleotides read TGTGCCAGCAGTTACTTCCGGACGCAGGGCCACAATGAGCAGTTCTTC.